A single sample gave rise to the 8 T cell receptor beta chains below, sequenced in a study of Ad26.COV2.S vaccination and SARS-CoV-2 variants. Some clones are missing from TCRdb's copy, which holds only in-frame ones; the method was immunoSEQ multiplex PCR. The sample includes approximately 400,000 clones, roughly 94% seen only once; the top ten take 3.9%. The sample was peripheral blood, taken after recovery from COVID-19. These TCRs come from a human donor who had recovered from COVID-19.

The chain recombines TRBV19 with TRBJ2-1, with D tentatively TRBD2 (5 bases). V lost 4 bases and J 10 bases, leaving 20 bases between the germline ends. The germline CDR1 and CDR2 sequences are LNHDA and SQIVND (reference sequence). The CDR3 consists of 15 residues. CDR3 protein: CASSRKRQVGGEQFF. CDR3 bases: TGTGCCAGTAGTAGAAAGCGGCAGGTCGGCGGGGAGCAGTTCTTC.

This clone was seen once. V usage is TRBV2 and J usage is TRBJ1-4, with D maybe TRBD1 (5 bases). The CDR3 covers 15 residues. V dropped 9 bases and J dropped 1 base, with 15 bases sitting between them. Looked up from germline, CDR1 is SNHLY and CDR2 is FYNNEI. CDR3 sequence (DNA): TGTGCCAGTCGCTCCAGGGAACGAACTAATGAAAAACTGTTTTTT. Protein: CASRSRERTNEKLFF.

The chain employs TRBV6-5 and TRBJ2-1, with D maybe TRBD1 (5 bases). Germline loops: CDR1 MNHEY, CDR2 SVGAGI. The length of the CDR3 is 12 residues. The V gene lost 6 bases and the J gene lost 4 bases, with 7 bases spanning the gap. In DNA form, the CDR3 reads TGTGCCAGCAGGGACACATACAATGAGCAGTTCTTC. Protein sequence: CASRDTYNEQFF.

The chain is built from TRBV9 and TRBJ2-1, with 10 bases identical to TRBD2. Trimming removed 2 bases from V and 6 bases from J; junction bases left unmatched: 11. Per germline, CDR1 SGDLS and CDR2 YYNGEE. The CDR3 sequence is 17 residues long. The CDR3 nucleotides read TGTGCCAGCAGCGTTGATCTAACTAGCGGGGTGCGCAATGAGCAGTTCTTC. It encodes CASSVDLTSGVRNEQFF.

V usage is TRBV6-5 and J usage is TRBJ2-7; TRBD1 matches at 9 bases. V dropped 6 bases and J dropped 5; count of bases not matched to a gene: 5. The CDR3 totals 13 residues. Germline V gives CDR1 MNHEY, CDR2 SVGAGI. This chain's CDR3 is CASSRQGVHEQYF. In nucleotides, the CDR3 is TGTGCCAGCAGCCGACAGGGGGTCCACGAGCAGTACTTC.

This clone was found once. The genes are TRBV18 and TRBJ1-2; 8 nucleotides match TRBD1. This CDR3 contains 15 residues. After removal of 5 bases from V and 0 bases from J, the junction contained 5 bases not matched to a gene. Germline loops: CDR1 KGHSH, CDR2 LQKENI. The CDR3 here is CASSETGESNYGYTF. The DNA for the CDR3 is TGTGCCAGCTCAGAGACAGGGGAATCTAACTATGGCTACACCTTC. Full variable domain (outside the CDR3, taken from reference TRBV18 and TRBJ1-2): NAGVMQNPRHLVRRRGQEARLRCSPMKGHSHVYWYRQLPEEGLKFMVYLQKENIIDESGMPKERFSAEFPKEGPSILRIQQVVRGDSAAYFCASSETGESNYGYTFGSGTRLTVV.

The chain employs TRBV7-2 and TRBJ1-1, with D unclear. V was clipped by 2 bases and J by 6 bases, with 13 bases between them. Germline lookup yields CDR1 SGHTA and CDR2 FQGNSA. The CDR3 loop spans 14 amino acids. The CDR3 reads CASSLHSTGPEAFF. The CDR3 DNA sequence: TGTGCCAGCAGCTTACACAGTACCGGGCCTGAAGCTTTCTTT. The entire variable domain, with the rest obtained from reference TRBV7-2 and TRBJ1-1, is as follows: GAGVSQSPSNKVTEKGKDVELRCDPISGHTALYWYRQSLGQGLEFLIYFQGNSAPDKSGLPSDRFSAERTGGSVSTLTIQRTQQEDSAVYLCASSLHSTGPEAFFGQGTRLTVV.

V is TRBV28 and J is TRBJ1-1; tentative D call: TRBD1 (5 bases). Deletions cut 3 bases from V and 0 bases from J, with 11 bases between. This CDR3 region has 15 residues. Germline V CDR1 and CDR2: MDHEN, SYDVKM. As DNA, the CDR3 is TGTGCCAGCAGTTTGATCAGGGTACTGAACACTGAAGCTTTCTTT. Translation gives CASSLIRVLNTEAFF.